This entry describes one TCR beta chain. The data stem from a study of cytomegalovirus exposure and HLA in healthy donors. This CDR3 spans 14 amino acids. Germline V gene sequence: CDR1 SGHRS, CDR2 YFSETQ. The germline V and J ends were trimmed by 4 bases and 3 bases, with 10 bases remaining between them. Measured with immunoSEQ multiplex PCR; TCRdb has only the in-frame clones, and not every one. Here the sample spans about 280,000 clones, approximately 87% being singletons. The chain is built from TRBV5-1 and TRBJ1-4; the D gene is possibly TRBD1 (6 bases). Input material: PBMCs. This receptor was taken from a woman under 30 in good health and CMV-seronegative. The CDR3 here is CASSIRGPNEKLFF. Written as DNA, the CDR3 is TGCGCCAGCAGCATCAGGGGTCCTAATGAAAAACTGTTTTTT.